The 13 T cell receptor beta chains reported below all come from one sample, sequenced in a study of monozygotic twins with inflammatory bowel disease. TCRdb reworked the 5' RACE reads into one entry per CDR3 protein, no DNA. This sample carries under 350,000 distinct CDR3 sequences, with approximately 5.4% going to the ten biggest clones. Sequencing was carried out using blood. These receptors were taken from a human donor with ulcerative colitis or Crohn's disease, or a healthy co-twin of an affected twin (not recorded which).

This chain joins TRBV5-1 and TRBJ1-3. The CDR3 extends over 15 amino acids. Per germline, CDR1 SGHRS and CDR2 YFSETQ. CDR3 sequence: CASSLEWGAGNTIYF.

The chain is built from TRBV4-2 and TRBJ2-2; there is no DNA to check the TCRdb D call of TRBD2. The germline CDR1 and CDR2 sequences are LGHNA and YNFKEQ. This CDR3 has 18 amino acids. CDR3: CASSQEPGTSGRLGELFF.

This rearrangement joins TRBV5-1 to TRBJ2-3. Germline V gene data show CDR1 as SGHRS and CDR2 as YFSETQ. CDR3 length equals 13 residues. The CDR3 loop is CASSLELSDTQYF.

The CDR3 sequence: CAGTSGATGELFF. The chain joins TRBV18 to TRBJ2-2; TCRdb picks TRBD2, but there is no DNA to check that call. Germline-derived CDR1 and CDR2 are KGHSH and LQKENI. CDR3 length: 13 residues.

The rearrangement uses TRBV5-6 and TRBJ1-4; the D call from TCRdb, TRBD1, cannot be confirmed without DNA. This CDR3 spans 14 amino acids. Germline CDR1 and CDR2: SGHDT and YYEEEE. CDR3 sequence: CASSLTPQGVKLFF.

The gene calls are TRBV6-2 or TRBV6-3 and TRBJ2-1; without DNA, the TCRdb call of TRBD2 cannot be checked. The CDR3 loop spans 13 amino acids. Per germline, CDR1 MNHEY and CDR2 SVGEGT. The CDR3 sequence: CASSYAQRGEQFF.

The V and J genes are TRBV5-5 and TRBJ1-5. Germline lookup yields CDR1 SGHKS and CDR2 YYEKEE (reference sequence). The CDR3 length is 13 residues. CDR3 sequence reads: CASSQDSNQPQHF.

CDR3 sequence reads: CATSDLDYTDTQYF. The chain links TRBV24-1 to TRBJ2-3. The V gene's germline CDR1 is KGHDR and CDR2 SFDVKD. The CDR3 sequence is 14 residues long.

This chain joins TRBV29-1 and TRBJ2-7; TCRdb's D call of TRBD2 is untestable without DNA. The CDR3 is 13 residues long. Germline assignment: CDR1 SQVTM and CDR2 ANQGSEA. CDR3 protein: CSVALALSYEQYF.

The rearrangement uses TRBV7-2 and TRBJ2-6. CDR3 length equals 15 residues. Germline V CDR1 and CDR2: SGHTA, FQGNSA. CDR3 in amino acids: CASSLGLIGANVLTF.

The rearrangement uses TRBV7-3 and TRBJ1-6. Germline CDR1 and CDR2: SGHTA and FQGTGA. There are 16 residues in the CDR3. The chain's CDR3 is CASSLTGVRLTHPLHF.

The chain joins TRBV18 to TRBJ2-7; the D gene TCRdb calls, TRBD1, cannot be checked with no DNA. This CDR3 is built from 17 residues. Germline loops: CDR1 KGHSH, CDR2 LQKENI. CDR3 in amino acids: CASSPAGPGTGFSGQYF.

The chain links TRBV6-5 to TRBJ2-7; the TCRdb call, TRBD1, lacks DNA for checking. CDR1 is MNHEY, CDR2 SVGAGI, per germline. This CDR3 region has 17 residues. CDR3 loop: CASSYSPLTGGAWEQYF.